Here is one TCR beta chain with its context. Its antigen remains unidentified. The germline gene is not matched at one end of the junction; a read error may be the cause. This sample was included in a study of cytomegalovirus exposure and HLA in healthy donors. General study points: Altogether, 150 to 200 TCR beta chains were recorded as cytomegalovirus-associated.

CDR3 length: 14 amino acids. Looked up from germline, CDR1 is GTSNPN and CDR2 is SVGIG (reference sequence). 60 Vbeta and 13 Jbeta primers were used in PCR. The assay was immunoSEQ multiplex PCR, and TCRdb's table has in-frame clones only and misses some. This sample has 200,000 or so clones, with roughly 80% found just once. Sequencing was carried out using PBMCs. The genes are TRBV30 and TRBJ1-2; tentative D call: TRBD1 (5 bases). The TCR sequence derives from a woman between 50 and 59 years old in good health and CMV-seropositive. The CDR3 is CAWSGQRANYGHTF. CDR3 in DNA: TGTGCCTGGAGTGGACAGCGAGCTAACTATGGCCACACCTTC. The full variable domain, with the rest looked up from reference TRBV30 and TRBJ1-2, is SQTIHQWPATLVQPVGSPLSLECTVEGTSNPNLYWYRQAAGRGLQLLFYSVGIGQISSEVPQNLSASRPQDRQFILSSKKLLLSDSGFYLCAWSGQRANYGHTFGSGTRLTVV.